These 30 T cell receptor beta chains were sequenced from one sample in a study of cytomegalovirus exposure and HLA in healthy donors. Amplification used 60 Vbeta primers and 13 Jbeta primers. Assay used: immunoSEQ multiplex PCR; TCRdb lists only in-frame clones, some missing. This repertoire shows fewer than 200,000 clones, 80% found once; its top ten account for 0.6% to 0.7%. Sequenced: PBMCs. These receptor sequences come from a boy aged 10-17 years in good health and CMV-seronegative.

This clone was seen only a few times. One end of the junction varies from germline; a read error may be responsible. The DNA for the CDR3 is TGTGCCAGCAGTATAGGGGACAGGGCTAACTATGGCTACACCTTC. It translates to CASSIGDRANYGYTF. The V call is TRBV19, the J call TRBJ1-2; TRBD1 aligns across 9 bases. The CDR3 length is 15 residues. Germline V gene lookup returns CDR1 LNHDA and CDR2 SQIVND (reference sequence).

The chain employs TRBV30 and TRBJ1-5; D remains unclear. Trimming cost V 2 bases and J 3 bases, with 8 bases left between them. Germline V gene lookup returns CDR1 GTSNPN and CDR2 SVGIG (reference sequence). The CDR3 covers 13 residues. Here the CDR3 DNA reads TGTGCCTGGAGTTTGTCAGACAATCAGCCCCAGCATTTT. The encoded protein is CAWSLSDNQPQHF. Complete variable domain (other parts from reference TRBV30 and TRBJ1-5): SQTIHQWPATLVQPVGSPLSLECTVEGTSNPNLYWYRQAAGRGLQLLFYSVGIGQISSEVPQNLSASRPQDRQFILSSKKLLLSDSGFYLCAWSLSDNQPQHFGDGTRLSIL.

The CDR3: CASSLDEGNNQPQHF. CDR3 bases: TGTGCCAGCAGCTTAGATGAGGGTAACAATCAGCCCCAGCATTTT. V and J are TRBV7-2 and TRBJ1-5; the D is unclear. V was cut by 1 base and J by 3 bases, with 10 bases left in between. This CDR3 region has 15 residues. CDR1 SGHTA and CDR2 FQGNSA come from the germline V gene. Full variable domain (remainder filled in from reference TRBV7-2 and TRBJ1-5): GAGVSQSPSNKVTEKGKDVELRCDPISGHTALYWYRQSLGQGLEFLIYFQGNSAPDKSGLPSDRFSAERTGGSVSTLTIQRTQQEDSAVYLCASSLDEGNNQPQHFGDGTRLSIL.

The V and J genes are TRBV7-9 and TRBJ1-2; 7 nucleotides match TRBD1. Germline trimming cut 8 bases from V and 4 bases from J; bases unmatched to any gene: 7. CDR1 SEHNR and CDR2 FQNEAQ come from the germline V gene (reference sequence). This CDR3 region has 13 residues. The CDR3: CASGSDRVYGYTF. The CDR3 nucleotides are TGTGCCAGCGGTTCTGACAGGGTCTATGGCTACACCTTC.

The gene calls are TRBV4-1 and TRBJ2-3, with 8 nucleotides matching TRBD2. V dropped 3 bases and J dropped 5; count of bases not matched to a gene: 13. The V gene's germline CDR1 is MGHRA and CDR2 YSYEKL. The CDR3 is 17 amino acids. The CDR3 sequence is CASSQVNSGDARDTQYF. CDR3 coding DNA: TGCGCCAGCAGCCAGGTAAATAGCGGGGACGCGAGAGATACGCAGTATTTT.

V and J are TRBV5-1 and TRBJ1-4, with a possible D match to TRBD1 (6 bases). The CDR3 has 15 amino acids. Germline loops: CDR1 SGHRS, CDR2 YFSETQ. Trimming took 1 base from V and 4 from J, leaving 11 bases between them. The CDR3 DNA reads TGCGCCAGCAGCTTGCGCGCAGGGGATAATGAAAAACTGTTTTTT. This translates into CASSLRAGDNEKLFF.

This clone occurred a few times. J is TRBJ1-1 and V is TRBV7-8; 9 bases match TRBD1. Germline lookup yields CDR1 SGHVS and CDR2 FQNEAQ. The CDR3 contains 19 residues. After removal of 2 bases from V and 0 bases from J, the junction contained 13 bases not matched to a gene. The CDR3 reads CASSLRLTGQGQMNTEAFF. The CDR3 region has the DNA TGTGCCAGCAGCTTACGGCTAACGGGACAGGGTCAAATGAACACTGAAGCTTTCTTT.

The V and J genes are TRBV6-1 and TRBJ2-1; 9 bases align to TRBD1. Trimming took 9 bases from V and 0 from J; bases not matched to a gene: 3. Germline CDR1 reads MNHNS; CDR2 reads SASEGT. This CDR3 is built from 14 residues. In DNA, the CDR3 is TGTGCCAGTGGACAGGGGAGCTCCTACAATGAGCAGTTCTTC. Translating it yields CASGQGSSYNEQFF.

This clone was detected only once. V usage is TRBV5-1 and J usage is TRBJ2-2, with D unclear. Per the germline V gene, CDR1 is SGHRS and CDR2 is YFSETQ. The CDR3 covers 12 residues. Trimming removed 3 bases at V and 6 bases at J, with 6 bases between. CDR3 DNA: TGCGCCAGCAGCTCTCAGGCCGGGGAGCTGTTTTTT. Amino acids: CASSSQAGELFF.

This chain joins TRBV13 and TRBJ1-1, with TRBD1 matching 8 bases. Germline CDR1 PRHDT, CDR2 FYEKMQ (reference sequence). V gave up 0 bases and J gave up 1 base; unmatched junction bases: 4. This CDR3 region has 16 residues. CDR3 nucleotides: TGTGCCAGCAGCTTAGGCTTAGGGACAGGGAACACTGAAGCTTTCTTT. It is translated as CASSLGLGTGNTEAFF.

The count of this clone is one. The chain employs TRBV27 and TRBJ1-2; D call uncertain. Trimming removed 7 bases from V and 0 bases from J, with 12 bases in between. Germline CDR1 is MNHEY and CDR2 is SMNVEV (reference sequence). This CDR3 comprises 14 residues. CDR3 nucleotides: TGTGCCAGCACAGGAATGATAGCTAACTATGGCTACACCTTC. This gives the protein CASTGMIANYGYTF.

This rearrangement joins TRBV5-1 to TRBJ1-4; the match to TRBD1 covers 7 bases. Unmatched junction bases numbered 10, after V lost 4 bases and J lost 7 bases. The CDR3 covers 15 residues. Germline V gene sequence: CDR1 SGHRS, CDR2 YFSETQ. The CDR3 DNA sequence: TGCGCCAGCAGCCCATTGACAGGGAGTACTGAAAAACTGTTTTTT. Residues: CASSPLTGSTEKLFF. Based on the CDR3 plus reference TRBV5-1 and TRBJ1-4, the full variable domain is KAGVTQTPRYLIKTRGQQVTLSCSPISGHRSVSWYQQTPGQGLQFLFEYFSETQRNKGNFPGRFSGRQFSNSRSEMNVSTLELGDSALYLCASSPLTGSTEKLFFGSGTQLSVL.

This chain joins TRBV7-3 and TRBJ2-2; D possibly corresponds to TRBD1 (6 bases). From germline, CDR1 is SGHTA and CDR2 FQGTGA. The V gene lost 5 bases and the J gene lost 0 bases, with 10 bases spanning the gap. The CDR3 runs to 15 residues. The CDR3 DNA is TGTGCCAGCAGCCAGGACAGTCCGAACACCGGGGAGCTGTTTTTT. Residues: CASSQDSPNTGELFF.

The chain recombines TRBV21-1 with TRBJ2-1; TRBD2 was called by the table and not checked on the DNA. TRBV21-1 is described as a pseudogene. This CDR3 comprises 19 residues. The CDR3 loop is CASSKEGVAGGFSYNEQFF. DNA for the CDR3: TGTGCCAGCAGCAAAGAAGGGGTAGCGGGAGGGTTTAGCTACAATGAGCAGTTCTTC.

This chain uses TRBV5-6 with TRBJ2-7; D is perhaps TRBD1 (6 bases). V dropped 7 bases and J dropped 3 bases, with 14 bases sitting between them. This CDR3 comprises 13 residues. Germline V lookup: CDR1 SGHDT, CDR2 YYEEEE. This CDR3 reads CASSTGMNYEQYF. In nucleotides, the CDR3 is TGTGCCAGCTCAACAGGGATGAACTACGAGCAGTACTTC.

This clone was seen just once. The same CDR3 also results from other DNA sequences found in this sample. The CDR3 reads CASSEAVGGGNNEQFF. CDR3 nucleotide sequence: TGTGCCAGCAGTGAAGCGGTGGGAGGGGGAAACAATGAGCAGTTCTTC. V usage is TRBV6-1 and J usage is TRBJ2-1; possibly TRBD2 for D (7 bases). The V gene lost 0 bases and the J gene lost 5 bases, with 14 bases spanning the gap. The CDR3 covers 16 residues. Germline values: CDR1 MNHNS, CDR2 SASEGT.

This clone was recorded a few times. V is TRBV9 and J is TRBJ2-7; no clear D. The CDR3 runs to 15 residues. Trimming cost V 4 bases and J 7 bases, with 21 bases left between them. Germline values: CDR1 SGDLS, CDR2 YYNGEE. In nucleotides, the CDR3 is TGTGCCAGCAGCCCCGCTACGGTAATGGGCTCGGAGCAGTACTTC. Translation: CASSPATVMGSEQYF.

V usage is TRBV9 and J usage is TRBJ1-3; possibly TRBD1 for D (5 bases). This CDR3 has 17 amino acids. The germline CDR1 and CDR2 sequences are SGDLS and YYNGEE. V gave up 4 bases and J gave up 5 bases, with 22 bases separating them. The chain's CDR3 is CASSPPGIPPRRNTIYF. CDR3 bases: TGTGCCAGCAGCCCCCCAGGGATCCCACCTAGGCGAAACACCATATATTTT. The variable domain in full, with the rest retrieved from reference TRBV9 and TRBJ1-3, is DSGVTQTPKHLITATGQRVTLRCSPRSGDLSVYWYQQSLDQGLQFLIQYYNGEERAKGNILERFSAQQFPDLHSELNLSSLELGDSALYFCASSPPGIPPRRNTIYFGEGSWLTVV.

The chain carries TRBV6-6 and TRBJ1-1, with D tentatively TRBD1 (6 bases). CDR1 MNHNY and CDR2 SVGAGI come from the germline V gene (reference sequence). The V end was cut by 5 bases, the J end by 1 base, with 8 bases between. This CDR3 is 13 amino acids long. CDR3 residues: CASSPRGNTEAFF. The CDR3 region has the DNA TGTGCCAGCAGTCCCAGGGGGAACACTGAAGCTTTCTTT.

J is TRBJ2-7 and V is TRBV9, with D uncertain. The end of the DNA is better explained by TRBJ2-1, so the J call may be wrong. The CDR3 has 15 amino acids. CDR1 is SGDLS and CDR2 is YYNGEE in the germline V gene. Here the CDR3 DNA reads TGTGCCAGCAGCATCGAAGATAGCTCCTACAATGAGCAGTTCTTC. It specifies CASSIEDSSYNEQFF.

The chain couples TRBV7-9 to TRBJ2-6, with 10 bases aligning to TRBD1. Germline CDR1 reads SEHNR; CDR2 reads FQNEAQ (reference sequence). The CDR3 is 18 amino acids. The J segment lost 4 bases and the V segment lost 0 bases, leaving 6 bases of the junction unmatched. CDR3 sequence reads: CASSLAGTGETGANVLTF. DNA for the CDR3: TGTGCCAGCAGCTTAGCCGGGACAGGGGAAACCGGGGCCAACGTCCTGACTTTC.

This clone has more than one count but fewer than ten. The chain recombines TRBV7-2 with TRBJ2-1; 9 bases fit TRBD2. With V trimmed by 5 bases and J by 0 bases, 14 bases remained unmatched. CDR1 is SGHTA and CDR2 is FQGNSA in the germline V gene. The CDR3 length is 19 residues. CDR3 residues: CASSEPRLAVRSSYNEQFF. CDR3 nucleotides: TGTGCCAGCAGCGAACCGCGACTAGCGGTCAGGAGCTCCTACAATGAGCAGTTCTTC. Full variable domain (missing parts from reference TRBV7-2 and TRBJ2-1): GAGVSQSPSNKVTEKGKDVELRCDPISGHTALYWYRQSLGQGLEFLIYFQGNSAPDKSGLPSDRFSAERTGGSVSTLTIQRTQQEDSAVYLCASSEPRLAVRSSYNEQFFGPGTRLTVL.

This clone was picked up a small number of times. The V and J genes are TRBV7-3 and TRBJ2-5, with 7 bases that match TRBD1. V was clipped by 5 bases and J by 3 bases; unmatched bases: 3. The CDR3 totals 13 residues. Germline V CDR1 and CDR2: SGHTA, FQGTGA. Here the CDR3 reads CASSMTGKETQYF. CDR3 sequence (DNA): TGTGCCAGCAGCATGACAGGGAAAGAGACCCAGTACTTC.

V is TRBV10-3 and J is TRBJ2-3; 7 nucleotides agree with TRBD2. The germline V gene has CDR1 ENHRY and CDR2 SYGVKD. The CDR3 runs 20 residues. The J segment lost 8 bases and the V segment lost 7 bases, leaving 30 bases of the junction unmatched. The chain's CDR3 is CAITPSVYELTHKSGGTQYF. The CDR3 coding sequence is TGTGCCATCACCCCTAGCGTGTACGAGCTAACTCATAAGTCGGGAGGTACGCAGTATTTT.

The chain carries TRBV30 and TRBJ1-3, with 7 bases identical to TRBD1. CDR3 length: 15 residues. CDR1 is GTSNPN and CDR2 is SVGIG in the germline V gene (reference sequence). The junction had 6 bases not matched to a gene; V was cut back by 0 bases and J by 4 bases. The CDR3 loop is CAWSVRQGLGNTIYF. CDR3 in DNA: TGTGCCTGGAGTGTACGACAGGGATTAGGAAACACCATATATTTT.

Only a few counts were recorded for this clone. The rearrangement links TRBV27 to TRBJ2-7, with TRBD2 identical over 12 bases. V shed 5 bases, J shed 4 bases, and the junction held 6 bases outside the gene matches. The CDR3 sequence is 15 residues long. In germline, CDR1 is MNHEY, CDR2 SMNVEV (reference sequence). DNA for the CDR3: TGTGCCAGCAGTGTACTAGCGGGAGGCACGTACGAGCAGTACTTC. Amino acids: CASSVLAGGTYEQYF.

The V call is TRBV6-6, the J call TRBJ1-1; D remains unclear. This CDR3 contains 15 residues. V lost 2 bases and J 1 base, leaving 11 bases between the germline ends. In germline, CDR1 is MNHNY, CDR2 SVGAGI (reference sequence). Written as DNA, the CDR3 is TGTGCCAGCAGTTACCCCGGGGAACCGAACACTGAAGCTTTCTTT. Protein: CASSYPGEPNTEAFF.

This clone showed up just once. The genes are TRBV6-6 and TRBJ1-1; the D gene is possibly TRBD1 (6 bases). Germline lookup yields CDR1 MNHNY and CDR2 SVGAGI (reference sequence). V was cut by 2 bases and J by 8 bases, with 15 bases left in between. CDR3 length: 14 residues. CDR3 sequence reads: CASSYLGQRSEAFF. The CDR3 DNA reads as TGTGCCAGCAGTTACCTAGGACAGAGATCAGAAGCTTTCTTT.

The chain is built from TRBV6-9 and TRBJ2-1; 11 nucleotides agree with TRBD2. This CDR3 contains 18 residues. V lost 4 bases and J lost 2; bases outside the gene matches: 10. Germline CDR1 is MNHGY and CDR2 is SVAAGI. CDR3 amino acids: CASSSGTSGPPPYNEQFF. The DNA for the CDR3 is TGTGCCAGCAGTTCCGGGACTAGCGGACCTCCCCCCTACAATGAGCAGTTCTTC.

This chain joins TRBV28 and TRBJ2-6, with D unresolved. Germline values: CDR1 MDHEN, CDR2 SYDVKM. The CDR3 loop spans 16 amino acids. The V end lost 10 bases, the J end lost 0 bases, and 16 bases lay between the germline ends. CDR3 in amino acids: CATTESQFSGANVLTF. CDR3 nucleotides: TGTGCCACCACAGAGAGCCAATTCTCTGGGGCCAACGTCCTGACTTTC.